The 7 T cell receptor beta chains given below trace back to one sample, sequenced in a study of T cell responses to AZD1222 COVID-19 vaccine (dated by TCRdb to the early 2020s). Reading the label with the study, this specimen's time point is: about 28 days (+/-7) after the second vaccine dose. The library was prepared using the immunoSEQ multiplex PCR assay. Held by TCRdb, this immuneACCESS table contains in-frame sequences only and omits some clones. Under half of the omission traces to an unresolved V gene where checked; the cause of the rest is unknown. Recorded for this sample are tens of thousands of clones; roughly nine tenths of them occurred a single time. The ten largest clones capture about 9.6% of the sample. Material: peripheral blood, obtained 28 days after the second AZD1222 dose. These TCRs come from an adult who received the AZD1222 COVID-19 vaccine.

This rearrangement joins TRBV19 to TRBJ2-7; 10 bases are a match to TRBD2. With V trimmed by 5 bases and J by 2 bases, 9 bases remained unmatched. CDR1 is LNHDA and CDR2 is SQIVND in the germline V gene (reference sequence). CDR3 size: 16 residues. The CDR3 DNA is TGTGCCAGTAGTCCGAGGACTAGCGGAGGACCCTACGAGCAGTACGTC. Translating gives CASSPRTSGGPYEQYV.

The CDR3 bases are TGCAGCGTTGATGACGCCGGCCCCCCTACCTTC. Its translation is CSVDDAGPPTF. This sequence joins TRBV29-1 and TRBJ1-2; no firm D call. V lost 3 bases and J lost 14, with 16 bases in between. Germline CDR1 and CDR2: SQVTM and ANQGSEA. The CDR3 loop spans 11 amino acids.

In this sample, this clone turned up once. The chain uses TRBV6-8 and TRBJ2-3; 14 positions match TRBD2. CDR3 size: 17 residues. Unmatched junction bases numbered 6, after V lost 4 bases and J lost 3 bases. Germline lookup yields CDR1 MNHGY and CDR2 SAAAGT. The CDR3 DNA sequence: TGTGCCAGCAGTTCGAGACTAGCGGGAGGGCCGACAGATACGCAGTATTTT. It translates to CASSSRLAGGPTDTQYF.

This clone has just one count. The chain combines TRBV19 with TRBJ2-1; 7 nucleotides agree with TRBD2. The CDR3 is 16 amino acids. The junction had 10 bases not matched to a gene; V was cut back by 7 bases and J by 1 base. Per germline, CDR1 LNHDA and CDR2 SQIVND (reference sequence). CDR3 protein: CASKAVREGSYNEQFF. In nucleotides, the CDR3 is TGTGCCAGTAAAGCCGTGAGGGAGGGATCCTACAATGAGCAGTTCTTC.

This rearrangement joins TRBV19 to TRBJ2-2, with D possibly being TRBD2 (7 bases). V was shortened by 6 bases and J by 6 bases, with 17 bases between the two germline ends. The germline CDR1 and CDR2 sequences are LNHDA and SQIVND (reference sequence). There are 15 residues in the CDR3. The DNA for the CDR3 is TGTGCCAGTAGCCTACTGAGGGGGGGCCCCGGGGAGCTGTTTTTT. As protein: CASSLLRGGPGELFF.

The chain uses TRBV5-1 and TRBJ1-3; D is possibly TRBD1 (5 bases). Deletions cut 0 bases from V and 1 base from J, with 11 bases between. CDR1 and CDR2 (germline): SGHRS, YFSETQ. The CDR3 runs 16 residues. CDR3 DNA: TGCGCCAGCAGCTTGGCCGGGGCTCCGTCTGGAAACACCATATATTTT. As protein: CASSLAGAPSGNTIYF.

V is TRBV2 and J is TRBJ2-3; perhaps TRBD1 as D (6 bases). The end of the DNA aligns better with TRBJ2-1, so the J call may be wrong. Looked up from germline, CDR1 is SNHLY and CDR2 is FYNNEI. The CDR3 spans 15 residues. CDR3 bases: TGTGCCAGCACTCTTGGGACACTCCCGTCCCATGAGCAGTTCTTC. Its protein is CASTLGTLPSHEQFF.